This T cell receptor (beta chain) was recorded in a study of graft-versus-host responses after intestinal transplantation. At the level of the study: Multivisceral, liver-intestinal, or isolated intestinal transplants were performed in recipients. Findings and caveats of the study: Allograft graft-versus-host to host-versus-graft clonal ratios ran high in patients with graft-donor T cell macrochimerism. Peak levels of circulating GvH clones tracked with early post-transplant HvG declines. Ileal or blood samples showed some GvH clones first, and such clones were also found in recipient marrow.

This clone was picked up one time. Its antigen remains unidentified. TCRdb keeps only in-frame clones here, not all; method: immunoSEQ multiplex PCR. Seen here are around 25,000 clones, around 76% observed once, and the top ten hold about 0.74%. V shed 2 bases and J shed 5 bases, with 12 bases lying between them. The CDR3 has 14 residues. Germline loops: CDR1 MDHEN, CDR2 SYDVKM. Sample: unstimulated CD4+ T cells sorted from spleen or lymph node cells, taken before intestinal transplant. The gene calls are TRBV28 and TRBJ2-5; unclear D gene. The clonotype comes from a human donor who received an intestinal transplant. CDR3 DNA sequence: TGTGCCAGCAGTTTAATCGGCATAGGGGAGACCCAGTACTTC. This gives the protein CASSLIGIGETQYF.